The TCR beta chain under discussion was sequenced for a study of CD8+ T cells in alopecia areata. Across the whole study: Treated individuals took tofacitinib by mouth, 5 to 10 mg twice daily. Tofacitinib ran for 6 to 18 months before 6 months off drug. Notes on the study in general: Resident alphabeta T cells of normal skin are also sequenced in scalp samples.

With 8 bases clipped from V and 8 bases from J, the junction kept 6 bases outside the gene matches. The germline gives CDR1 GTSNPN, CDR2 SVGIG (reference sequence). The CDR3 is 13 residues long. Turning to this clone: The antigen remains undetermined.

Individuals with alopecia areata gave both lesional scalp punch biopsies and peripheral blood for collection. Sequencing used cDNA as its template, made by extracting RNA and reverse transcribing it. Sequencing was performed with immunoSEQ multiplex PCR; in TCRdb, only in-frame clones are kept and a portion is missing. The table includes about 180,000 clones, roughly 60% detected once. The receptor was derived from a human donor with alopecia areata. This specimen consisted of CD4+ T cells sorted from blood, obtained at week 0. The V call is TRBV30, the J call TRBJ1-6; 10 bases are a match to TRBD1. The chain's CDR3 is CAGDRGIDSPLHF. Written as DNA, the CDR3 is TGTGCCGGGGACAGGGGTATTGATTCACCCCTCCACTTT.